This T cell receptor beta chain is from a study of blood T cell repertoires in COVID-19 (TCRdb year 2020). For the wider study: Collaborator samples came from the United States, Italy and Spain and covered acute and convalescent phases of COVID-19. The prospective study material was composed of cDNA or gDNA derived from T cells, B-cell-depleted T cells, or PBMCs. The dataset comprised deeply sampled blood TCRbeta repertoires from subjects exposed to, actively infected with, or recovered from COVID-19. The repertoires were made available in a free public database intended to serve as a resource for research on the immune response to SARS-CoV-2. Samples came from the ongoing ImmuneRACE study (first 160 participants) plus 1,254 subjects from 6 global collaborators. Sample metadata almost always included a de-identified subject ID, COVID-19 status, age in years and sex. Where available, HLA class I and class II types were obtained from metadata supplied by the sample provider rather than from assay-based typing. Paper-wide results and their limitations: How much clinical and demographic metadata was included differed by source and by participant, and the metadata was provided uncurated.

Another Seattle source contributed samples from volunteer blood donors who had recovered from COVID-19. Whole blood was collected in K2EDTA tubes by collaborating institutions according to the institutions' own protocols. For TCRbeta analysis, collaborators shipped samples in one of three forms: frozen whole blood, isolated PBMCs, or DNA extracted from either of those sample types. With regard to this clone: Its antigen is unknown. No clone much larger than this one lies a single base away; base qualities are absent.

The immunoSEQ Assay, a bias-controlled multiplex PCR, was used to amplify TCRbeta CDR3 regions from genomic DNA. Per the original workflow: The number of nucleated cells in each sample was estimated by amplification of reference gene primers within the assay. To quantify the absolute abundance of each unique TCRbeta CDR3 rearrangement, sequence reads were collapsed and filtered. Productive Simpson clonality was computed per sample as the square root of Simpson's diversity index over productive rearrangements. The immuneACCESS repertoire file appears here via TCRdb, limited to in-frame rearrangements. These files lack a portion of the clones; in checked studies, under half of the deficit traces to unresolved V genes, and the cause of the others is not known. V, J and clone size were drawn from that table, and D and trimming were deduced from the DNA. In all, the sample holds about 240,000 clones, and approximately 82% of those were seen once. Of the sample, roughly 2% is held by the ten largest clones.

The sequence derives from a man younger than 40 who had recovered from COVID-19. Sequencing used peripheral blood.

Here the CDR3 is given as CASSLTGNNEQFF. The nucleotides read TGCGCCAGCAGCCTTACAGGAAACAATGAGCAGTTCTTC. The receptor chain draws on TRBV5-1 and TRBJ2-1, with TRBD1 tentatively as D gene (5 bases match). At the junction V is shortened by 4 bases and J by 5 bases, with 10 bases in between. CDR3 length: 13 amino acids, cysteine to phenylalanine. Only CDR3 DNA is held: 39 bases, read in frame from base 1. CDR1 and CDR2 are drawn from the germline V gene: SGHRS, YFSETQ.